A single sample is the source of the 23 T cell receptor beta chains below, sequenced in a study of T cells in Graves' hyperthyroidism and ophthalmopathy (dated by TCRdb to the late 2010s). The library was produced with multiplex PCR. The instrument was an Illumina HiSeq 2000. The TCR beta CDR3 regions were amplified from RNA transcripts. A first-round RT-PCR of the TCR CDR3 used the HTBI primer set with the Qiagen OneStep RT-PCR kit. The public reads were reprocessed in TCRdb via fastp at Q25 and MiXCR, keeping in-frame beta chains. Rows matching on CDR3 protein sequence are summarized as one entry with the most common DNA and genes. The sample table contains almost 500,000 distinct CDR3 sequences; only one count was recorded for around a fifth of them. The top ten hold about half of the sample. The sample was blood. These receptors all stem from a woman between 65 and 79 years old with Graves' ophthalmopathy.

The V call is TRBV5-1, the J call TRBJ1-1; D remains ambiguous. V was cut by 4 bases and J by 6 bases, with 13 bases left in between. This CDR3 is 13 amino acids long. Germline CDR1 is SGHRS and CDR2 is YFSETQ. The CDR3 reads CASSLGPNPEAFF. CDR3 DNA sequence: TGCGCCAGCAGCCTTGGACCAAATCCTGAAGCTTTCTTT. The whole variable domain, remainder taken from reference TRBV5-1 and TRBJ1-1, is KAGVTQTPRYLIKTRGQQVTLSCSPISGHRSVSWYQQTPGQGLQFLFEYFSETQRNKGNFPGRFSGRQFSNSRSEMNVSTLELGDSALYLCASSLGPNPEAFFGQGTRLTVV.

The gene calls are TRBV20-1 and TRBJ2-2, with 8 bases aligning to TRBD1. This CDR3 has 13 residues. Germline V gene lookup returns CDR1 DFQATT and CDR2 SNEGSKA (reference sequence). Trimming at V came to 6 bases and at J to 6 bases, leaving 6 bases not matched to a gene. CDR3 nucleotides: TGCAGTGCCCGGACAGGGTCGGCCGGGGAGCTGTTTTTT. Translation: CSARTGSAGELFF.

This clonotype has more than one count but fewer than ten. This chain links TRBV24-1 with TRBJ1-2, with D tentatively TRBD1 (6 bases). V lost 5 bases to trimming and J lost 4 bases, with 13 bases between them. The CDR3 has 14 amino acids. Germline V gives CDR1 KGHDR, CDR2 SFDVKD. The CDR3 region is CATSGTDDPYGYTF. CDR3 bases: TGTGCCACCAGTGGGACAGACGACCCCTATGGCTACACCTTC.

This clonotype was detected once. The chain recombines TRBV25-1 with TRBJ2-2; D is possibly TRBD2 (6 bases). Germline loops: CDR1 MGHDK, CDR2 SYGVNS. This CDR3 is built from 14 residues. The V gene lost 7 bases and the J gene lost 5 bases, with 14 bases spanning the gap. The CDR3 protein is CASTTGRPTGELFF. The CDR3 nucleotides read TGTGCCAGCACGACCGGGAGACCTACCGGGGAGCTGTTTTTT.

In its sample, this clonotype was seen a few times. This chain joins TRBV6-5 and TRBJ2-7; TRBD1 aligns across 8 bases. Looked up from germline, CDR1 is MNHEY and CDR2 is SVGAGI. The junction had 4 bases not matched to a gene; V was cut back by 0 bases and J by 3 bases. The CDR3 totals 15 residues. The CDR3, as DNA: TGTGCCAGCAGTTACTCGAACAGGGGGGTCTACGAGCAGTACTTC. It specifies CASSYSNRGVYEQYF.

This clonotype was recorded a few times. The CDR3 loop is CAWSGSGKYQETQYF. CDR3 coding DNA: TGTGCCTGGAGTGGTAGCGGGAAGTACCAAGAGACCCAGTACTTC. The V gene is TRBV30, the J gene TRBJ2-5; 8 positions match TRBD2. From germline, CDR1 is GTSNPN and CDR2 SVGIG (reference sequence). The CDR3 extends over 15 amino acids. The V segment lost 1 base and the J segment 0 bases; nucleotides outside the gene matches: 4.

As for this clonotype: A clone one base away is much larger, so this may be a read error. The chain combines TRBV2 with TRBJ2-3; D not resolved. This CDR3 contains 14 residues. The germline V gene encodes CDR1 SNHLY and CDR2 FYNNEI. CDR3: CASSALQLTDTRYF. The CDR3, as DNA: TGTGCCAGCAGTGCACTCCAGCTCACAGATACGCGGTATTTT.

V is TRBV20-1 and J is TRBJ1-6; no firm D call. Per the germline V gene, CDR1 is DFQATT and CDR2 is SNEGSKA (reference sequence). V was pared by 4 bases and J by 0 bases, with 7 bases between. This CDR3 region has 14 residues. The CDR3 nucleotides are TGCAGTGCTATGGTCAGCTCCTATAATTCACCCCTCCACTTT. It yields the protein CSAMVSSYNSPLHF.

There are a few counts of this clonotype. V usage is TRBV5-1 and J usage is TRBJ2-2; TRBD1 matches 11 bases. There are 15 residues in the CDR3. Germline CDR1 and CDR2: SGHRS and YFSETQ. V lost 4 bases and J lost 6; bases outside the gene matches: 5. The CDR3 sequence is CASSLRTGGPGELFF. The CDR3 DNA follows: TGCGCCAGCAGCCTACGGACAGGGGGCCCCGGGGAGCTGTTTTTT.

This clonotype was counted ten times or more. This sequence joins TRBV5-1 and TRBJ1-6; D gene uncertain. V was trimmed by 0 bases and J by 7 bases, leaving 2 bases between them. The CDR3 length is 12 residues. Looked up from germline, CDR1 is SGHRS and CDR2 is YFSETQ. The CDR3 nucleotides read TGCGCCAGCAGCTTGGAGAATTCACCCCTCCACTTT. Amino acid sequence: CASSLENSPLHF.

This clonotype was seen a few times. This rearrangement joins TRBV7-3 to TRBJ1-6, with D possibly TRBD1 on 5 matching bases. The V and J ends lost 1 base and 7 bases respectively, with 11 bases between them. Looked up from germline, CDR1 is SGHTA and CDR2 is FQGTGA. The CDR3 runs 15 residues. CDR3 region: CASSLNGGDNSPLHF. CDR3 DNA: TGTGCCAGCAGCTTAAATGGGGGGGACAATTCACCCCTCCACTTT.

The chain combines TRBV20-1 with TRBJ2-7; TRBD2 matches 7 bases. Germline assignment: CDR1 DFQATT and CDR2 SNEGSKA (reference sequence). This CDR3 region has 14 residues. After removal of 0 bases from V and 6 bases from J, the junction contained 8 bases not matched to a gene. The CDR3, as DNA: TGCAGTGCTAGAGATGGGGGGAGGGTGGGCGAGCAGTACTTC. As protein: CSARDGGRVGEQYF.

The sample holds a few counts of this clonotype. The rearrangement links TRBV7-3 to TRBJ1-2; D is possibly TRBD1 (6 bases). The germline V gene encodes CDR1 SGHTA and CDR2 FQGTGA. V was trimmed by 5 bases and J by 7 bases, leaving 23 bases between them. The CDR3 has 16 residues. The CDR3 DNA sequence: TGTGCCAGCAGCCCGACCAGGGTAACAGGGCGTTTTGGCTACACCTTC. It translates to CASSPTRVTGRFGYTF.

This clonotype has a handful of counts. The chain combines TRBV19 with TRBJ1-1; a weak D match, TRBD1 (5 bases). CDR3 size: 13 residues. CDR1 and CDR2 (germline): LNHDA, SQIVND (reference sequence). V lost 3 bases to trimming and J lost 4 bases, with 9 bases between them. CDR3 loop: CASSMIRATEAFF. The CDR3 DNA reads TGTGCCAGTAGTATGATCAGGGCCACTGAAGCTTTCTTT.

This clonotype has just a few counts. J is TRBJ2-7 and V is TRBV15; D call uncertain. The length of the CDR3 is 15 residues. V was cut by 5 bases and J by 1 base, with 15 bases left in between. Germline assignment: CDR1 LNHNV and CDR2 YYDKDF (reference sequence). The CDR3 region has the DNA TGTGCCACCAGCGCCAAGAGAGGCGGATCCTACGAGCAGTACTTC. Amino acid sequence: CATSAKRGGSYEQYF.

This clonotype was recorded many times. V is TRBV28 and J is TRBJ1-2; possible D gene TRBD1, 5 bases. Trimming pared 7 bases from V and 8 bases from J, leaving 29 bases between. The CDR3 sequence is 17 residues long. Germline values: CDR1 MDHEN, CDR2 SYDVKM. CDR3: CASTPFMAGSTLGGYTF. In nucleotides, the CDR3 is TGTGCCAGCACACCCTTTATGGCAGGGTCCACCCTGGGAGGCTACACCTTC.

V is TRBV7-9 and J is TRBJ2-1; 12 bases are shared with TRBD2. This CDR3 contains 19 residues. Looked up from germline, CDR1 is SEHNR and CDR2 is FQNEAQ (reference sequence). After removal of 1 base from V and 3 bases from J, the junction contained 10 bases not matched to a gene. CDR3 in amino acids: CASSLGGPTSGRFYNEQFF. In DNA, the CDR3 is TGTGCCAGCAGCTTAGGGGGCCCGACTAGCGGGAGATTCTACAATGAGCAGTTCTTC. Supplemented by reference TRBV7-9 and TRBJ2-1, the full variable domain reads DTGVSQNPRHKITKRGQNVTFRCDPISEHNRLYWYRQTLGQGPEFLTYFQNEAQLEKSRLLSDRFSAERPKGSFSTLEIQRTEQGDSAMYLCASSLGGPTSGRFYNEQFFGPGTRLTVL.

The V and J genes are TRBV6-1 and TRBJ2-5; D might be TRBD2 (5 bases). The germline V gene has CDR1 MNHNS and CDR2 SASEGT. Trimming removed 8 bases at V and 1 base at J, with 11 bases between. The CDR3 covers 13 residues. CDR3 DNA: TGTGCCAGCTCCCGACTAATCCAAGAGACCCAGTACTTC. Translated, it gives CASSRLIQETQYF.

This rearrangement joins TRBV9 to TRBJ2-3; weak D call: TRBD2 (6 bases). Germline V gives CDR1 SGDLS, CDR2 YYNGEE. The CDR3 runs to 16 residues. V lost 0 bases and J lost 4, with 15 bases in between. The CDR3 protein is CASSVDGGGAADTQYF. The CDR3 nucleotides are TGTGCCAGCAGCGTAGACGGCGGAGGGGCTGCAGATACGCAGTATTTT.

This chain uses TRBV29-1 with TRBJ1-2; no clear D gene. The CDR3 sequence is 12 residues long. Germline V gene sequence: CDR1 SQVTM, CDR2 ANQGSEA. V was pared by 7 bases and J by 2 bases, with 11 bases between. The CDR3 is CSGGPGNYGYTF. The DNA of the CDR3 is TGCAGCGGCGGACCGGGGAACTATGGCTACACCTTC.

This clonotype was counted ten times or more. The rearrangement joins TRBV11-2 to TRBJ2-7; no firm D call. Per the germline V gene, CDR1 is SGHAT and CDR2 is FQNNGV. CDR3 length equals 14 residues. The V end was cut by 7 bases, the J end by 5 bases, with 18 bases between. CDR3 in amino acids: CASTVSRLLNEQYF. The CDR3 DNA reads TGTGCCAGCACCGTCTCCAGGTTACTGAACGAGCAGTACTTC.

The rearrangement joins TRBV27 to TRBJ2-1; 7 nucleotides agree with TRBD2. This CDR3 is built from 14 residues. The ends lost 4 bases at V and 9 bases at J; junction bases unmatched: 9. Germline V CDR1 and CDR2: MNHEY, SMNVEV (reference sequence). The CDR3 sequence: CASSSGLVYVEQFF. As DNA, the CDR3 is TGTGCCAGCAGTTCAGGACTAGTATACGTTGAGCAGTTCTTC.

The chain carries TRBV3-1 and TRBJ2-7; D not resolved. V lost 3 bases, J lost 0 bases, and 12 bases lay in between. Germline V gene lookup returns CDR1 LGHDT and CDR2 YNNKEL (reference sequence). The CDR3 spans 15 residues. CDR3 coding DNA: TGTGCCAGCAGCCAGGCAGCCGCGCCCTCCTACGAGCAGTACTTC. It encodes CASSQAAAPSYEQYF.